This entry lists 9 T cell receptor beta chains sequenced from one sample in a study of cytomegalovirus exposure and HLA in healthy donors. TCRdb keeps only in-frame clones here, not all; method: immunoSEQ multiplex PCR. The table records 260,000 or so clones, roughly 90% of them present only once. The sample was PBMCs. The receptors were sampled from a young woman in good health and CMV-seronegative.

The chain links TRBV27 to TRBJ2-3; 9 bases align to TRBD1. After removal of 5 bases from V and 4 bases from J, the junction contained 7 bases not matched to a gene. Germline V gene data show CDR1 as MNHEY and CDR2 as SMNVEV (reference sequence). This CDR3 spans 15 amino acids. The CDR3 DNA follows: TGTGCCAGCAGTCCGGGACAGGGTAGATCAGATACGCAGTATTTT. It codes for CASSPGQGRSDTQYF.

This clone was found a few times. This chain uses TRBV28 with TRBJ1-5; tentative D call: TRBD1 (5 bases). CDR1 is MDHEN and CDR2 is SYDVKM in the germline V gene. The V end was cut by 3 bases, the J end by 5 bases, with 17 bases between. The CDR3 has 16 amino acids. CDR3 sequence: CASSLRLRVIYQPQHF. CDR3 sequence (DNA): TGTGCCAGCAGTTTGCGCCTCAGGGTGATTTATCAGCCCCAGCATTTT.

This rearrangement joins TRBV4-1 to TRBJ2-1; D remains ambiguous. Germline V lookup: CDR1 MGHRA, CDR2 YSYEKL. This CDR3 is built from 15 residues. Trimming removed 0 bases at V and 8 bases at J, with 14 bases between. CDR3 bases: TGCGCCAGCAGCCAAGATCCCCCCCCAGGCGATGAGCAGTTCTTC. Translated, it gives CASSQDPPPGDEQFF.

This chain uses TRBV4-2 with TRBJ2-7; TRBD2 aligns across 7 bases. This CDR3 has 16 residues. Unmatched junction bases numbered 7, after V lost 0 bases and J lost 2 bases. Germline lookup yields CDR1 LGHNA and CDR2 YNFKEQ. The CDR3 reads CASSQEGSGTTYEQYF. The CDR3 nucleotides are TGTGCCAGCAGCCAAGAGGGGAGCGGGACTACCTACGAGCAGTACTTC.

V gene TRBV11-2 combines with J gene TRBJ2-2; 9 nucleotides agree with TRBD2. This CDR3 is 16 amino acids long. Germline V gene lookup returns CDR1 SGHAT and CDR2 FQNNGV. With V trimmed by 5 bases and J by 2 bases, 6 bases remained unmatched. The CDR3 bases are TGTGCCAGCAGCCCCCGGACTAGCGCTAACACCGGGGAGCTGTTTTTT. Its translation: CASSPRTSANTGELFF.

The genes are TRBV4-1 and TRBJ1-2; 10 nucleotides match TRBD1. Germline V gives CDR1 MGHRA, CDR2 YSYEKL. V trimming: 4 bases; J trimming: 12 bases; junction bases outside the gene matches: 14. The CDR3 sequence is 15 residues long. CDR3 DNA: TGCGCCAGCAGCCGGACCCGACAGGGGGCGGGGGGACACACCTTC. Protein: CASSRTRQGAGGHTF.

The chain couples TRBV7-6 to TRBJ2-7; 10 bases are a match to TRBD1. CDR3 length: 12 amino acids. The germline CDR1 and CDR2 sequences are SGHVS and FNYEAQ. The trim removed 10 bases at V and 3 bases at J, leaving 3 bases unmatched. CDR3 sequence: CATGTGDYEQYF. The CDR3 nucleotides are TGTGCCACCGGGACAGGGGACTACGAGCAGTACTTC.

The rearrangement links TRBV10-1 to TRBJ2-1; 14 bases align to TRBD2. Germline V lookup: CDR1 WNHNN, CDR2 SYGVQD (reference sequence). The CDR3 is 16 residues long. V dropped 0 bases and J dropped 9; count of bases not matched to a gene: 4. CDR3 nucleotides: TGCGCCAGCAGTGAGTCGAAGACTAGCGGGAGGGGTGAGCAGTTCTTC. Its translation is CASSESKTSGRGEQFF.

J is TRBJ2-5 and V is TRBV7-3, with 8 bases lining up with TRBD2. The CDR3 is made up of 20 amino acids. In germline, CDR1 is SGHTA, CDR2 FQGTGA. The ends lost 1 base at V and 3 bases at J; junction bases unmatched: 19. Here the CDR3 reads CASSLKFTTVRSGGEETQYF. The DNA for the CDR3 is TGTGCCAGCAGCTTAAAATTTACCACAGTTAGGAGCGGGGGCGAAGAGACCCAGTACTTC.